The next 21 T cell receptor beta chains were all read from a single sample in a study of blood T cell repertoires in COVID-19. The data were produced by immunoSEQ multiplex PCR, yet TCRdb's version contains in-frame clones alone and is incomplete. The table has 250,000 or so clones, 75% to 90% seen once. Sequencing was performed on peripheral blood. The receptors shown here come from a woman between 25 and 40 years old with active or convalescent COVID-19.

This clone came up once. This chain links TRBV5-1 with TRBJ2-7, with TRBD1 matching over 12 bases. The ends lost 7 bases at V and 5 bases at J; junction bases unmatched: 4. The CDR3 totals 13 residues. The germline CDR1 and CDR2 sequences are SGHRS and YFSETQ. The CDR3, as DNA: TGCGCCAGCCAGGGACAGGGGGCGAACGAGCAGTACTTC. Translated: CASQGQGANEQYF.

The CDR3 here is CASSLDSSSYNEQFF. In nucleotides, the CDR3 is TGTGCCAGCAGTCTCGACAGTAGCTCCTACAATGAGCAGTTCTTC. The rearrangement links TRBV5-4 to TRBJ2-1, with a possible D match to TRBD1 (5 bases). Trimming shortened V by 5 bases and J by 0 bases, and 12 bases separated the two germline ends. The CDR3 consists of 15 residues. Germline V gives CDR1 SGHNT, CDR2 YYREEE (reference sequence).

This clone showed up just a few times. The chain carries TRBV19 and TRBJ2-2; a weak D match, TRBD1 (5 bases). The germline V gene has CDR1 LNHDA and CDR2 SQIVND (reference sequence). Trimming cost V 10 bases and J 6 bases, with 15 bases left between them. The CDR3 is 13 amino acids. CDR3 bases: TGTGCCACCCAGCAGGGTTTGGCCGGGGAGCTGTTTTTT. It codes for CATQQGLAGELFF.

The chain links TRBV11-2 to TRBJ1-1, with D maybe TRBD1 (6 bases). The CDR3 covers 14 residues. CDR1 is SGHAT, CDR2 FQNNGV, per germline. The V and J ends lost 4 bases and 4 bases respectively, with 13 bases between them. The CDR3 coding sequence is TGTGCCAGCAGCTCCGAGGGGGGGAGCACTGAAGCTTTCTTT. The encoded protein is CASSSEGGSTEAFF.

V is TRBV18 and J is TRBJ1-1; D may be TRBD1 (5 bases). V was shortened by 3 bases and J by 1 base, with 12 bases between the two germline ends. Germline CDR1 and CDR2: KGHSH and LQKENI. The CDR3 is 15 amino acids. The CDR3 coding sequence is TGTGCCAGCTCACCCCAATCTACAGGGAACACTGAAGCTTTCTTT. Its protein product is CASSPQSTGNTEAFF.

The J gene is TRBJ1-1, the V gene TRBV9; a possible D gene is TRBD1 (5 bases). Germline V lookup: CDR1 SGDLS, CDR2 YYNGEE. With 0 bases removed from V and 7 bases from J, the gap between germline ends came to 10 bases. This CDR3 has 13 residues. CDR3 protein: CASSVAGGIEAFF. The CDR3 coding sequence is TGTGCCAGCAGCGTAGCTGGGGGGATTGAAGCTTTCTTT.

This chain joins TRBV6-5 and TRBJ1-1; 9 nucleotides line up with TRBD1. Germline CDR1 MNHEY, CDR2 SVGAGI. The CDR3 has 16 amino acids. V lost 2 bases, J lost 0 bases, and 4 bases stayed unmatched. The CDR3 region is CASSYVGQGMNTEAFF. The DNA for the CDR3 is TGTGCCAGCAGTTACGTAGGACAGGGGATGAACACTGAAGCTTTCTTT.

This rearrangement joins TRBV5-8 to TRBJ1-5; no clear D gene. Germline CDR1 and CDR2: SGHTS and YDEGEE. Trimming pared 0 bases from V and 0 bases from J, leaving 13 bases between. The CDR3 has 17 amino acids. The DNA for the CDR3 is TGTGCCAGCAGCTTGGGAACGGGTCTGAATAGCAATCAGCCCCAGCATTTT. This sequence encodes CASSLGTGLNSNQPQHF. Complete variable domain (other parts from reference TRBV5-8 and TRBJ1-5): EAGVTQSPTHLIKTRGQQATLRCSPISGHTSVYWYQQALGLGLQFLLWYDEGEERNRGNFPPRFSGRQFPNYSSELNVNALELEDSALYLCASSLGTGLNSNQPQHFGDGTRLSIL.

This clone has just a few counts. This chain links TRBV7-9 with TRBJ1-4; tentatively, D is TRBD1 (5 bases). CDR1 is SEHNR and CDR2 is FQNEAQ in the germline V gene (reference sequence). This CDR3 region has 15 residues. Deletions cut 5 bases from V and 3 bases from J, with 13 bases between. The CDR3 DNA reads TGTGCCAGCAGCATCGACAGAGCCTCTAATGAAAAACTGTTTTTT. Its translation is CASSIDRASNEKLFF.

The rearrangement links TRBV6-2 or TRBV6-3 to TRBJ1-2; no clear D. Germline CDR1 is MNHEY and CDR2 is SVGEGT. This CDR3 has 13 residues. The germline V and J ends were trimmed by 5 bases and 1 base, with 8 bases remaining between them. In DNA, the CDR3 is TGTGCCAGCAGTAAACTTAGTAACTATGGCTACACCTTC. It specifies CASSKLSNYGYTF.

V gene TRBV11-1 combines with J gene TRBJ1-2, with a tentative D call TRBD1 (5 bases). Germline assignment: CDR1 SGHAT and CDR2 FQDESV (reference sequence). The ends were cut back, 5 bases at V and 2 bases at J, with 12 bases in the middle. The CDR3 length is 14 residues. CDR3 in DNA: TGTGCCAGCAGCGCCGCGACAGAAAACTATGGCTACACCTTC. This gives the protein CASSAATENYGYTF. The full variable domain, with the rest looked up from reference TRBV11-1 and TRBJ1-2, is EAEVAQSPRYKITEKSQAVAFWCDPISGHATLYWYRQILGQGPELLVQFQDESVVDDSQLPKDRFSAERLKGVDSTLKIQPAELGDSAMYLCASSAATENYGYTFGSGTRLTVV.

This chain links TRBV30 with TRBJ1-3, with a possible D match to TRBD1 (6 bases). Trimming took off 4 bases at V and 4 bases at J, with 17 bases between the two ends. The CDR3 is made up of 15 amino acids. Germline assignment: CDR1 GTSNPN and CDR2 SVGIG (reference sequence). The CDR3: CAWTRTGTQGNTIYF. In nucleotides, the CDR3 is TGTGCCTGGACCAGAACCGGGACACAGGGAAACACCATATATTTT.

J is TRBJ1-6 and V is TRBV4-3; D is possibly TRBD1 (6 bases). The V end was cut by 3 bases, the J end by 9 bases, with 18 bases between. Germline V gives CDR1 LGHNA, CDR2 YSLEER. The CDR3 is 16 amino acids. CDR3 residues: CASSHSGQKGISPLHF. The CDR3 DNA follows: TGCGCCAGCAGCCATTCCGGACAGAAGGGGATTTCACCCCTCCACTTT.

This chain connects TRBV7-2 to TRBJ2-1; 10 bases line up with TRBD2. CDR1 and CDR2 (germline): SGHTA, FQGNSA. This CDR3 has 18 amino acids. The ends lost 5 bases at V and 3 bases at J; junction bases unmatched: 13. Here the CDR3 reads CASSPKRASGGHYNEQFF. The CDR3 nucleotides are TGTGCCAGCAGCCCAAAGCGTGCTAGCGGGGGCCACTACAATGAGCAGTTCTTC.

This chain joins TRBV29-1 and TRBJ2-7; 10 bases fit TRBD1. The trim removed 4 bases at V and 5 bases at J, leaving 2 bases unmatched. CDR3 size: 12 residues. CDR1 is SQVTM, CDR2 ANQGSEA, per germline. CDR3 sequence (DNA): TGCAGCGTTGGGACAGGGGGACACGAGCAGTACTTC. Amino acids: CSVGTGGHEQYF.

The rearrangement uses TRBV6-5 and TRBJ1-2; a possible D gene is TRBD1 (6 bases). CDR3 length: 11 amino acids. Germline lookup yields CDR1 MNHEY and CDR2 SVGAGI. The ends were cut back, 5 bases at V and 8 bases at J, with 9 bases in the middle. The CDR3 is CASSTGLGYTF. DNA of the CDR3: TGTGCCAGCAGTACAGGGCTCGGCTACACCTTC.

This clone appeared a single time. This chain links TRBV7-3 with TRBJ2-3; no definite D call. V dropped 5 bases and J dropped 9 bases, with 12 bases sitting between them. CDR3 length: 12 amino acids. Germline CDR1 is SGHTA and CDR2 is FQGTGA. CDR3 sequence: CASSLPRGTQYF. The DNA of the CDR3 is TGTGCCAGCAGCCTCCCGCGCGGCACGCAGTATTTT.

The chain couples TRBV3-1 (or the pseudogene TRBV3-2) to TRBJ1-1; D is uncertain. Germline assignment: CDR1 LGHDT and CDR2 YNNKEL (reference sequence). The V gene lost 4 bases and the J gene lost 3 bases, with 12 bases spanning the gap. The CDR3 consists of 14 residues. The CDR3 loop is CASSPYIGDTEAFF. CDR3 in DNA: TGTGCCAGCAGCCCCTATATCGGAGACACTGAAGCTTTCTTT.

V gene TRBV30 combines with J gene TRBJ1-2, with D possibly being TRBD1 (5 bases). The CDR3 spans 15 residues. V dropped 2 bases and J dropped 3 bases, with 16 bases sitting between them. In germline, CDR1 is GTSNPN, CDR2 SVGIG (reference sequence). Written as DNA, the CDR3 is TGTGCCTGGAGTAGGGCTTCCTGGGGCGACTATGGCTACACCTTC. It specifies CAWSRASWGDYGYTF.

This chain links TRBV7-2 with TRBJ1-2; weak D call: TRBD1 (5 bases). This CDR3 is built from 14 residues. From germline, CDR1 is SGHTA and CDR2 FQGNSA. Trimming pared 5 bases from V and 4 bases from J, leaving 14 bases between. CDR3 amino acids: CASSPGTGSYGYTF. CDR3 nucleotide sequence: TGTGCCAGCAGCCCCGGGACCGGGAGCTATGGCTACACCTTC.

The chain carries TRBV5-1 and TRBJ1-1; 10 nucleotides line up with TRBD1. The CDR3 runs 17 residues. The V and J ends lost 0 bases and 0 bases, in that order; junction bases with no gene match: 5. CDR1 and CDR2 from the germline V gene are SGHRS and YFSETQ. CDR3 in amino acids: CASSLGRQGAVNTEAFF. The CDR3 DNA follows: TGCGCCAGCAGCTTGGGTCGACAGGGGGCGGTGAACACTGAAGCTTTCTTT.